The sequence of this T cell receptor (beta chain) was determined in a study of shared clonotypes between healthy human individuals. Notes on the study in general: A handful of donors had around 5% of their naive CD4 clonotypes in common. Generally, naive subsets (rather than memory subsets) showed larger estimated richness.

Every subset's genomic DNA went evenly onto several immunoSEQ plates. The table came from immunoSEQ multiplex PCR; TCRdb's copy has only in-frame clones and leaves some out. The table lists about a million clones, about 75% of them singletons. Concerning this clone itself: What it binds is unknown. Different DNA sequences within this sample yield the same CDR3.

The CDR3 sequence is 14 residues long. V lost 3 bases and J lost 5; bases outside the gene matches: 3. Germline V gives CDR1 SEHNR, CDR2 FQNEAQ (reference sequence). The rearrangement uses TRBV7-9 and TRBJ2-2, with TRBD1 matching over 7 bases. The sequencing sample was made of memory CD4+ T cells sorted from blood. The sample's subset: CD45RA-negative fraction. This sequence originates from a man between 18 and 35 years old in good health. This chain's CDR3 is CASSLGQNTGELFF. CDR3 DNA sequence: TGTGCCAGCAGCTTGGGACAGAATACCGGGGAGCTGTTTTTT.